Following are 23 T cell receptor beta chains from one sample sequenced in a study of OX40 agonist ivuxolimab in advanced cancers. Using immunoSEQ multiplex PCR, the repertoire was profiled, and TCRdb retains in-frame clones only, with some absent. The sample shows about 87,000 clones, around 78% of them seen only once. The sample was CD4+ or CD8+ T cells sorted from blood, taken in a trial of the OX40 agonist ivuxolimab. These receptors were taken from an adult with an advanced solid tumor such as melanoma, head and neck, liver or kidney cancer.

This clone appeared a single time. This chain connects TRBV5-8 to TRBJ2-7; 11 positions agree with TRBD1. The ends lost 1 base at V and 4 bases at J; junction bases unmatched: 7. CDR3 length: 16 residues. The germline CDR1 and CDR2 sequences are SGHTS and YDEGEE. The DNA of the CDR3 is TGTGCCAGCAGCTTGTTTGTGGGACAGGGGGGTTACGAGCAGTACTTC. Encoded protein: CASSLFVGQGGYEQYF.

The chain recombines TRBV19 with TRBJ1-4; TRBD1 aligns across 8 bases. This CDR3 spans 16 amino acids. CDR1 is LNHDA, CDR2 SQIVND, per germline (reference sequence). The trim removed 0 bases at V and 8 bases at J, leaving 8 bases unmatched. The CDR3 reads CASSIDGPGQVEKLFF. The CDR3 DNA follows: TGTGCCAGTAGTATAGATGGACCGGGACAGGTGGAAAAACTGTTTTTT.

This clone is categorized as medium-sized. The gene calls are TRBV29-1 and TRBJ2-7; the match to TRBD2 covers 7 bases. CDR1 is SQVTM and CDR2 is ANQGSEA in the germline V gene. Trimming cost V 7 bases and J 4 bases; bases outside gene matches: 7. The CDR3 is made up of 12 amino acids. CDR3 DNA: TGCAGCGCCGGGGAGGGACGGTACGAGCAGTACTTC. Encoded protein: CSAGEGRYEQYF.

The V and J genes are TRBV2 and TRBJ2-2; D gene ambiguous. V was clipped by 3 bases and J by 4 bases, with 9 bases between them. The CDR3 totals 14 residues. The germline CDR1 and CDR2 sequences are SNHLY and FYNNEI. The CDR3 nucleotides are TGTGCCAGCAGTGACCGGCAGCTCACCGGGGAGCTGTTTTTT. This encodes CASSDRQLTGELFF.

The genes are TRBV18 and TRBJ2-5; TRBD1 agrees at 9 bases. CDR1 is KGHSH, CDR2 LQKENI, per germline. The CDR3 spans 15 residues. V lost 3 bases, J lost 0 bases, and 2 bases stayed unmatched. DNA of the CDR3: TGTGCCAGCTCACCCCGGACAGGGGACCAAGAGACCCAGTACTTC. Translation gives CASSPRTGDQETQYF. The whole variable domain, filled in from reference TRBV18 and TRBJ2-5, reads NAGVMQNPRHLVRRRGQEARLRCSPMKGHSHVYWYRQLPEEGLKFMVYLQKENIIDESGMPKERFSAEFPKEGPSILRIQQVVRGDSAAYFCASSPRTGDQETQYFGPGTRLLVL.

This chain connects TRBV6-5 to TRBJ1-1, with TRBD1 matching over 9 bases. The junction had 8 bases not matched to a gene; V was cut back by 5 bases and J by 4 bases. In germline, CDR1 is MNHEY, CDR2 SVGAGI. The CDR3 consists of 15 residues. The CDR3 protein is CASSPQGAGLTEAFF. Here the CDR3 DNA reads TGTGCCAGCAGTCCACAGGGGGCAGGACTCACTGAAGCTTTCTTT.

The rearrangement uses TRBV18 and TRBJ1-4; tentatively, D is TRBD1 (5 bases). Trimming took off 3 bases at V and 5 bases at J, with 10 bases between the two ends. The CDR3 consists of 14 residues. CDR1 KGHSH and CDR2 LQKENI come from the germline V gene. CDR3 amino acids: CASSPGRLNEKLFF. Written as DNA, the CDR3 is TGTGCCAGCTCACCGGGACGGCTCAATGAAAAACTGTTTTTT.

This clone was recorded a few times. This chain joins TRBV12-5 and TRBJ1-5; D possibly corresponds to TRBD1 (5 bases). Germline values: CDR1 LGHNT, CDR2 FRNRAP. This CDR3 is built from 22 residues. The V end lost 0 bases, the J end lost 0 bases, and 27 bases lay between the germline ends. The CDR3 reads CASGLVPRWQGNLQRSNQPQHF. CDR3 nucleotide sequence: TGTGCTAGTGGTTTGGTTCCCCGTTGGCAGGGAAACTTACAGCGTAGCAATCAGCCCCAGCATTTT.

This chain joins TRBV4-2 and TRBJ2-7; perhaps TRBD1 as D (5 bases). V gave up 0 bases and J gave up 7 bases, with 16 bases separating them. This CDR3 is built from 15 residues. CDR1 is LGHNA, CDR2 YNFKEQ, per germline. The chain's CDR3 is CASSQERTLITEQYF. DNA of the CDR3: TGTGCCAGCAGCCAAGAAAGGACACTCATCACGGAGCAGTACTTC.

With respect to this clone: Mismatch with germline at one junction end may stem from a read error. V gene TRBV7-2 combines with J gene TRBJ2-3; 11 positions match TRBD2. Per the germline V gene, CDR1 is SGHTA and CDR2 is FQGNSA. CDR3 length: 15 amino acids. The CDR3 DNA reads as TGTGCCAGCAGTTTAGCGGGGGGGCCCACAGATACGCAGTATTTT. The encoded protein is CASSLAGGPTDTQYF. The variable domain in full, with the rest retrieved from reference TRBV7-2 and TRBJ2-3, is GAGVSQSPSNKVTEKGKDVELRCDPISGHTALYWYRQSLGQGLEFLIYFQGNSAPDKSGLPSDRFSAERTGGSVSTLTIQRTQQEDSAVYLCASSLAGGPTDTQYFGPGTRLTVL.

This clone was counted a single time. The rearrangement links TRBV6-5 to TRBJ2-7; D is uncertain. The germline V gene has CDR1 MNHEY and CDR2 SVGAGI. The V and J ends lost 4 bases and 7 bases respectively, with 8 bases between them. The CDR3 is 11 residues long. CDR3 protein: CASSSPGEQYF. CDR3 sequence (DNA): TGTGCCAGCAGTTCCCCTGGGGAGCAGTACTTC.

This chain connects TRBV18 to TRBJ2-7; 10 bases line up with TRBD1. CDR3 length: 16 amino acids. V lost 1 base and J lost 6; bases outside the gene matches: 9. The germline V gene encodes CDR1 KGHSH and CDR2 LQKENI. CDR3 coding DNA: TGTGCCAGCTCACCACGGGAAGGGACAGGGGTGTCCGAGCAGTACTTC. Protein sequence: CASSPREGTGVSEQYF.

The chain combines TRBV5-1 with TRBJ2-1; D is possibly TRBD1 (6 bases). The germline V gene has CDR1 SGHRS and CDR2 YFSETQ. The CDR3 has 14 residues. The V end lost 5 bases, the J end lost 4 bases, and 13 bases lay between the germline ends. CDR3 sequence reads: CASSSDSLYNEQFF. The CDR3 region has the DNA TGCGCCAGCAGTTCGGACAGCCTTTACAATGAGCAGTTCTTC.

This sequence joins TRBV5-1 and TRBJ1-5; TRBD1 aligns across 9 bases. Germline-derived CDR1 and CDR2 are SGHRS and YFSETQ. V dropped 2 bases and J dropped 4; count of bases not matched to a gene: 4. This CDR3 spans 15 amino acids. The CDR3 sequence is CASSFSGQGNQPQHF. The CDR3, as DNA: TGCGCCAGCAGCTTTTCGGGACAGGGTAATCAGCCCCAGCATTTT.

This sequence joins TRBV10-3 and TRBJ1-3; D gene ambiguous. Per the germline V gene, CDR1 is ENHRY and CDR2 is SYGVKD. V dropped 4 bases and J dropped 0 bases, with 10 bases sitting between them. CDR3 length: 15 residues. In DNA, the CDR3 is TGTGCCATCAGTGGTGGGCCGAGCTCTGGAAACACCATATATTTT. Its translation is CAISGGPSSGNTIYF.

The V gene is TRBV5-1, the J gene TRBJ2-1; D perhaps matches TRBD1 (6 bases). Trimming took 6 bases from V and 4 from J, leaving 17 bases between them. CDR3 length: 15 residues. The germline gives CDR1 SGHRS, CDR2 YFSETQ. CDR3 protein: CASTVVGGSYNEQFF. The CDR3 region has the DNA TGCGCCAGCACCGTTGTAGGGGGATCGTACAATGAGCAGTTCTTC.

The CDR3 loop is CASSHRTGDSYNEQFF. The CDR3, as DNA: TGTGCCAGCTCACATCGGACGGGGGACTCCTACAATGAGCAGTTCTTC. This chain joins TRBV18 and TRBJ2-1; a possible D gene is TRBD2 (6 bases). Germline CDR1 is KGHSH and CDR2 is LQKENI. The V end lost 4 bases, the J end lost 0 bases, and 13 bases lay between the germline ends. CDR3 length: 16 amino acids.

In DNA form, the CDR3 reads TGCGCCAGCAGCCAAGACGCGGTCCGCGTTACGCAGTATTTT. Its protein product is CASSQDAVRVTQYF. This sequence joins TRBV4-3 and TRBJ2-3; D gene uncertain. There are 14 residues in the CDR3. Per germline, CDR1 LGHNA and CDR2 YSLEER. V was pared by 0 bases and J by 8 bases, with 12 bases between.

V and J are TRBV5-4 and TRBJ2-7; TRBD1 agrees at 7 bases. V lost 3 bases, J lost 5 bases, and 8 bases stayed unmatched. The germline CDR1 and CDR2 sequences are SGHNT and YYREEE (reference sequence). The CDR3 totals 14 residues. The CDR3 DNA follows: TGTGCCAGCAGCTGGAGAGACAGGGACAACGAGCAGTACTTC. It specifies CASSWRDRDNEQYF.

This chain uses TRBV5-1 with TRBJ1-1, with D tentatively TRBD1 (5 bases). CDR3 length equals 15 residues. V was shortened by 4 bases and J by 4 bases, with 17 bases between the two germline ends. CDR1 and CDR2 (germline): SGHRS, YFSETQ. For the CDR3, the DNA is TGCGCCAGCAGCCCAGGGTTTGGGGTTGGCACTGAAGCTTTCTTT. It yields the protein CASSPGFGVGTEAFF.

This clone was detected once. The chain combines TRBV4-3 with TRBJ2-3; D remains unclear. This CDR3 is 15 amino acids long. Per the germline V gene, CDR1 is LGHNA and CDR2 is YSLEER. Trimming removed 1 base from V and 2 bases from J, with 10 bases in between. CDR3 loop: CASSQGALYTDTQYF. Here the CDR3 DNA reads TGCGCCAGCAGCCAAGGGGCTCTTTACACAGATACGCAGTATTTT.

The chain uses TRBV7-2 and TRBJ2-1; 8 positions match TRBD1. In germline, CDR1 is SGHTA, CDR2 FQGNSA. V shed 5 bases, J shed 5 bases, and the junction held 11 bases outside the gene matches. This CDR3 is built from 16 residues. CDR3 in amino acids: CASSPGGGRGDNEQFF. DNA of the CDR3: TGTGCCAGCAGCCCAGGGGGCGGCAGGGGGGACAATGAGCAGTTCTTC. The whole variable domain, filled in from reference TRBV7-2 and TRBJ2-1, reads GAGVSQSPSNKVTEKGKDVELRCDPISGHTALYWYRQSLGQGLEFLIYFQGNSAPDKSGLPSDRFSAERTGGSVSTLTIQRTQQEDSAVYLCASSPGGGRGDNEQFFGPGTRLTVL.

This clone was seen a few times. This rearrangement joins TRBV30 to TRBJ2-5; TRBD2 matches 9 bases. This CDR3 has 15 residues. Germline CDR1 is GTSNPN and CDR2 is SVGIG (reference sequence). V shed 4 bases, J shed 4 bases, and the junction held 10 bases outside the gene matches. The CDR3 loop is CAWTTVAGGRETQYF. The CDR3 DNA is TGTGCCTGGACTACAGTTGCGGGGGGGCGAGAGACCCAGTACTTC.